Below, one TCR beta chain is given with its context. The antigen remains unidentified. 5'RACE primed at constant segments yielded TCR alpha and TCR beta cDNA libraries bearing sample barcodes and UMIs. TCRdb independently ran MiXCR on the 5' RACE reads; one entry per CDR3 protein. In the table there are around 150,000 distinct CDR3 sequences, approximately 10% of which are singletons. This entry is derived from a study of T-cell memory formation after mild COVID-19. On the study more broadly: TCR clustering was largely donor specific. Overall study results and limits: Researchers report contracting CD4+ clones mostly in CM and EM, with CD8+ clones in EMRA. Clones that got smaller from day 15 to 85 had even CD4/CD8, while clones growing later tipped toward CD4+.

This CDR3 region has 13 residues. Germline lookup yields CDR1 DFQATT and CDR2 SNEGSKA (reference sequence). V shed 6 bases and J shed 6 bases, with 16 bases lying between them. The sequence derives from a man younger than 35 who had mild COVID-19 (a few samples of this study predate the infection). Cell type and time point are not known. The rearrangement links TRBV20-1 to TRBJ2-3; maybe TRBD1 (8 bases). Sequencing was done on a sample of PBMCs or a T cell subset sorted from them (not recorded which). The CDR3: CSATDREGDTQYF. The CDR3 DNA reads TGCAGTGCCACGGACAGGGAGGGCGATACGCAGTATTTT.